These 29 T cell receptor beta chains were sequenced from one sample in a study of cytomegalovirus exposure and HLA in healthy donors. It was with 60 Vbeta and 13 Jbeta primers that the PCR ran. The table came from immunoSEQ multiplex PCR; TCRdb's copy has only in-frame clones and leaves some out. The table records around 110,000 clones, approximately 79% of them present only once. Material: PBMCs. These receptors all stem from a woman in her forties in good health and CMV-seropositive.

This rearrangement joins TRBV6-5 to TRBJ2-7; D unresolved. This CDR3 has 14 residues. V gave up 6 bases and J gave up 1 base, with 13 bases separating them. Germline V lookup: CDR1 MNHEY, CDR2 SVGAGI. CDR3 loop: CASSRSGRSYEQYF. The CDR3 DNA follows: TGTGCCAGCAGCCGGTCAGGTCGGTCCTACGAGCAGTACTTC.

CDR3 in amino acids: CASSSEETEAFF. For the CDR3, the DNA is TGTGCCAGCAGCTCAGAGGAGACTGAAGCTTTCTTT. This chain uses TRBV2 with TRBJ1-1; unclear D gene. V was shortened by 6 bases and J by 5 bases, with 10 bases between the two germline ends. The CDR3 sequence is 12 residues long. Germline V lookup: CDR1 SNHLY, CDR2 FYNNEI.

This sequence joins TRBV28 and TRBJ1-1, with TRBD1 matching over 7 bases. Trimming took 7 bases from V and 5 from J; bases not matched to a gene: 7. Germline-derived CDR1 and CDR2 are MDHEN and SYDVKM. The CDR3 spans 13 residues. This chain's CDR3 is CASTEGAGTEAFF. DNA for the CDR3: TGTGCCAGCACCGAGGGGGCGGGAACTGAAGCTTTCTTT.

This sequence joins TRBV30 and TRBJ1-5; possibly TRBD1 for D (5 bases). The V gene lost 6 bases and the J gene lost 5 bases, with 17 bases spanning the gap. CDR1 and CDR2 from the germline V gene are GTSNPN and SVGIG (reference sequence). The length of the CDR3 is 14 residues. DNA for the CDR3: TGTGCCTGCGGGTGGGAGGGGACCCATCAGCCCCAGCATTTT. Encoded protein: CACGWEGTHQPQHF.

This sequence joins TRBV25-1 and TRBJ2-5; TRBD1 agrees at 9 bases. From germline, CDR1 is MGHDK and CDR2 SYGVNS. J was trimmed by 1 base and V by 2 bases; bases with no gene match: 8. The CDR3 is made up of 17 amino acids. The chain's CDR3 is CASSERGEDRGQETQYF. CDR3 coding DNA: TGTGCCAGCAGTGAACGGGGGGAGGACAGGGGCCAAGAGACCCAGTACTTC.

The chain has TRBV15 and TRBJ1-6; no definite D call. Germline V gene data show CDR1 as LNHNV and CDR2 as YYDKDF (reference sequence). The CDR3 loop spans 12 amino acids. V was shortened by 3 bases and J by 7 bases, with 4 bases between the two germline ends. DNA of the CDR3: TGTGCCACCAGCAGCGTCAATTCACCCCTCCACTTT. As protein: CATSSVNSPLHF.

This chain links TRBV5-1 with TRBJ1-6, with TRBD1 matching over 7 bases. Germline V gene sequence: CDR1 SGHRS, CDR2 YFSETQ. V lost 4 bases, J lost 9 bases, and 7 bases stayed unmatched. The length of the CDR3 is 14 residues. CDR3 loop: CASSPEGGTSPLHF. The CDR3 DNA is TGCGCCAGCAGCCCGGAAGGGGGCACTTCACCCCTCCACTTT.

The chain is built from TRBV5-5 and TRBJ2-2, with TRBD1 identical over 7 bases. The CDR3 is made up of 16 amino acids. The germline V gene encodes CDR1 SGHKS and CDR2 YYEKEE (reference sequence). Trimming took 0 bases from V and 5 from J; bases not matched to a gene: 7. Written as DNA, the CDR3 is TGTGCCAGCAGCTTGGCGTCCGGGACAGCTACCGGGGAGCTGTTTTTT. It yields the protein CASSLASGTATGELFF.

V usage is TRBV6-1 and J usage is TRBJ2-7, with TRBD1 as a possible D gene (5 bases). Trimming removed 7 bases from V and 0 bases from J, with 13 bases in between. CDR1 and CDR2 (germline): MNHNS, SASEGT. The CDR3 is 14 residues long. The CDR3 spells CASILGALSYEQYF. In DNA, the CDR3 is TGTGCCAGCATCTTAGGGGCCCTCTCCTACGAGCAGTACTTC.

A note on this clone: At the DNA level, this CDR3 is encoded by other sequences in the same sample as well. The chain links TRBV30 to TRBJ2-7; the match to TRBD2 covers 7 bases. Unmatched junction bases numbered 0, after V lost 1 base and J lost 0 bases. The CDR3 is made up of 13 amino acids. The V gene's germline CDR1 is GTSNPN and CDR2 SVGIG (reference sequence). CDR3 sequence reads: CAWSAGGSYEQYF. CDR3 nucleotides: TGTGCCTGGAGTGCGGGGGGCTCCTACGAGCAGTACTTC. The complete variable domain, with remaining parts taken from reference TRBV30 and TRBJ2-7, reads SQTIHQWPATLVQPVGSPLSLECTVEGTSNPNLYWYRQAAGRGLQLLFYSVGIGQISSEVPQNLSASRPQDRQFILSSKKLLLSDSGFYLCAWSAGGSYEQYFGPGTRLTVT.

The CDR3 bases are TGTGCCAGCAGTCTCGGGACAGGGGAAAGCTACGAGCAGTACTTC. It codes for CASSLGTGESYEQYF. The rearrangement links TRBV6-1 to TRBJ2-7; 10 bases match TRBD1. Losses at the gene ends were 5 bases for V and 3 bases for J; bases not matched to a gene: 7. The germline V gene encodes CDR1 MNHNS and CDR2 SASEGT. The length of the CDR3 is 15 residues.

This clone was picked up a small number of times. This chain links TRBV7-9 with TRBJ1-6; TRBD1 matches 10 bases. The CDR3 runs 14 residues. Germline assignment: CDR1 SEHNR and CDR2 FQNEAQ (reference sequence). Unmatched junction bases numbered 7, after V lost 7 bases and J lost 10 bases. In DNA form, the CDR3 reads TGTGCCAGCAAAAGACAGGGGGCTGGGTCACCCCTCCACTTT. This translates into CASKRQGAGSPLHF.

The rearrangement joins TRBV6-5 to TRBJ2-6, with 7 bases fitting TRBD1. The CDR3 sequence is 15 residues long. Germline-derived CDR1 and CDR2 are MNHEY and SVGAGI. V was pared by 5 bases and J by 4 bases, with 5 bases of the junction left unmatched. The CDR3 sequence: CASSRQGPGANVLTF. DNA of the CDR3: TGTGCCAGCAGTCGACAGGGCCCCGGGGCCAACGTCCTGACTTTC.

This clone was detected only a few times. The CDR3, as DNA: TGTGCCAGCTCCGACAGGTCCTACGAGCAGTACTTC. Amino acid sequence: CASSDRSYEQYF. The chain combines TRBV18 with TRBJ2-7; D is possibly TRBD1 (6 bases). Trimming took 6 bases from V and 1 from J, leaving 7 bases between them. The germline CDR1 and CDR2 sequences are KGHSH and LQKENI. The CDR3 runs to 12 residues. The full variable domain, its missing parts supplied by reference TRBV18 and TRBJ2-7, is NAGVMQNPRHLVRRRGQEARLRCSPMKGHSHVYWYRQLPEEGLKFMVYLQKENIIDESGMPKERFSAEFPKEGPSILRIQQVVRGDSAAYFCASSDRSYEQYFGPGTRLTVT.

The rearrangement joins TRBV5-1 to TRBJ2-2; 14 bases are shared with TRBD2. Germline values: CDR1 SGHRS, CDR2 YFSETQ. The CDR3 covers 18 residues. V trimming: 6 bases; J trimming: 5 bases; junction bases outside the gene matches: 12. The CDR3 region has the DNA TGCGCCAGCACCTCGGGACTAGCGGGGGCCCCAGGGACCGGGGAGCTGTTTTTT. Residues: CASTSGLAGAPGTGELFF.

The chain joins TRBV2 to TRBJ1-2, with D hard to call. This CDR3 region has 11 residues. V dropped 8 bases and J dropped 8 bases, with 12 bases sitting between them. Germline CDR1 SNHLY, CDR2 FYNNEI. Here the CDR3 DNA reads TGTGCCAGCCTTCTTGTTGAGGGCTACACCTTC. This translates into CASLLVEGYTF. Drawing the rest from reference TRBV2 and TRBJ1-2, the complete variable domain is EPEVTQTPSHQVTQMGQEVILRCVPISNHLYFYWYRQILGQKVEFLVSFYNNEISEKSEIFDDQFSVERPDGSNFTLKIRSTKLEDSAMYFCASLLVEGYTFGSGTRLTVV.

The chain employs TRBV7-8 and TRBJ1-3; D gene unclear. V was clipped by 1 base and J by 0 bases, with 10 bases between them. The CDR3 has 16 residues. In germline, CDR1 is SGHVS, CDR2 FQNEAQ. The CDR3 region has the DNA TGTGCCAGCAGCTTAGAAGCACCGAGCTCTGGAAACACCATATATTTT. Protein product: CASSLEAPSSGNTIYF. Full variable domain (missing parts from reference TRBV7-8 and TRBJ1-3): GAGVSQSPRYKVAKRGQDVALRCDPISGHVSLFWYQQALGQGPEFLTYFQNEAQLDKSGLPSDRFFAERPEGSVSTLKIQRTQQEDSAVYLCASSLEAPSSGNTIYFGEGSWLTVV.

This clone showed up just once. This sequence joins TRBV5-4 and TRBJ1-2, with a tentative D call TRBD1 (5 bases). This CDR3 comprises 15 residues. Per the germline V gene, CDR1 is SGHNT and CDR2 is YYREEE (reference sequence). The germline V and J ends were trimmed by 0 bases and 4 bases, with 13 bases remaining between them. For the CDR3, the DNA is TGTGCCAGCAGCTTGGCTCAGGGCTGGGGCTATGGCTACACCTTC. Its protein product is CASSLAQGWGYGYTF.

The chain combines TRBV6-5 with TRBJ1-1, with D maybe TRBD1 (5 bases). Germline loops: CDR1 MNHEY, CDR2 SVGAGI. This CDR3 is 13 amino acids long. V dropped 7 bases and J dropped 4 bases, with 13 bases sitting between them. The CDR3: CASTLGEATEAFF. CDR3 nucleotides: TGTGCCAGCACCTTGGGGGAGGCCACTGAAGCTTTCTTT.

This clone was detected only once. The CDR3 loop reads CASRQGFSGANVLTF. The CDR3 nucleotides read TGTGCCAGCAGGCAGGGGTTCTCTGGGGCCAACGTCCTGACTTTC. V gene TRBV6-5 combines with J gene TRBJ2-6, with D perhaps matching TRBD1 (6 bases). The CDR3 is 15 residues long. Germline CDR1 MNHEY, CDR2 SVGAGI. Trimming took 6 bases from V and 0 from J, leaving 9 bases between them.

This chain joins TRBV13 and TRBJ2-7, with unresolved D. Germline V gene data show CDR1 as PRHDT and CDR2 as FYEKMQ (reference sequence). The CDR3 loop spans 12 amino acids. V was trimmed by 4 bases and J by 0 bases, leaving 4 bases between them. The CDR3 nucleotides are TGTGCCAGCAGCTCCAGCTCCTACGAGCAGTACTTC. It encodes CASSSSSYEQYF.

CDR3 coding DNA: TGTGCCAGCAGCTTTTTCGGCGGGAGCAATCAGCCCCAGCATTTT. This sequence encodes CASSFFGGSNQPQHF. The chain uses TRBV5-5 and TRBJ1-5; D ambiguous. V lost 2 bases and J 1 base, leaving 10 bases between the germline ends. CDR1 and CDR2 from the germline V gene are SGHKS and YYEKEE (reference sequence). The CDR3 sequence is 15 residues long.

The rearrangement joins TRBV18 to TRBJ1-6; D is undetermined. Germline-derived CDR1 and CDR2 are KGHSH and LQKENI. This CDR3 is 13 amino acids long. V was pared by 4 bases and J by 5 bases, with 6 bases between. Here the CDR3 DNA reads TGTGCCAGCTCACTTGCAGATAATTCACCCCTCCACTTT. Its protein product is CASSLADNSPLHF.

This chain connects TRBV4-1 to TRBJ1-2, with 9 bases identical to TRBD1. The CDR3 is 19 amino acids. V lost 0 bases and J lost 5; bases outside the gene matches: 16. Per germline, CDR1 MGHRA and CDR2 YSYEKL. CDR3 bases: TGCGCCAGCAGCCAAGATAGAACGGGACAGGGATCTGTTGGGTATGGCTACACCTTC. Translating gives CASSQDRTGQGSVGYGYTF.

This clone was recorded once. J is TRBJ2-7 and V is TRBV7-9; 11 bases agree with TRBD1. The CDR3 length is 18 residues. Germline V lookup: CDR1 SEHNR, CDR2 FQNEAQ (reference sequence). V shed 4 bases and J 2 bases; nucleotides not matched to a gene: 13. The CDR3 sequence: CASSSSRGTGGITYEQYF. The DNA for the CDR3 is TGTGCCAGCAGCTCAAGCAGAGGGACAGGGGGGATCACCTACGAGCAGTACTTC.

Of note for this clone: The germline gene is not matched at one end of the junction; a read error may be the cause. The chain recombines TRBV9 with TRBJ2-5; a possible D gene is TRBD1 (5 bases). The germline gives CDR1 SGDLS, CDR2 YYNGEE. This CDR3 contains 16 residues. CDR3 loop: CASSVASTAIQQTQYF. The CDR3, as DNA: TGTGCCAGCAGCGTCGCCTCGACAGCCATCCAACAGACCCAGTACTTC.

V and J are TRBV6-7 and TRBJ2-7, with no clear D. TRBV6-7 is noted as an ORF with a role that remains uncertain. The CDR3 has 16 residues. V gave up 0 bases and J gave up 2 bases, with 14 bases separating them. The chain's CDR3 is CASSYSMIRGPYEQYF. The DNA of the CDR3 is TGTGCCAGCAGTTACTCGATGATCAGAGGCCCCTACGAGCAGTACTTC.

The CDR3 is CASSHPGTSGVLEQYF. Here the CDR3 DNA reads TGTGCCAGCAGCCACCCTGGGACTAGCGGGGTCCTCGAGCAGTACTTC. This sequence joins TRBV5-4 and TRBJ2-7; 13 positions match TRBD2. Trimming cost V 4 bases and J 6 bases; bases outside gene matches: 10. This CDR3 region has 16 residues. CDR1 is SGHNT and CDR2 is YYREEE in the germline V gene (reference sequence).

The rearrangement joins TRBV7-9 to TRBJ2-1; the match to TRBD2 covers 8 bases. Losses at the gene ends were 5 bases for V and 6 bases for J; bases not matched to a gene: 9. There are 15 residues in the CDR3. Germline V CDR1 and CDR2: SEHNR, FQNEAQ (reference sequence). In DNA form, the CDR3 reads TGTGCCAGCAGCCCTACGGGGGGGCCCATCAATGAGCAGTTCTTC. It is translated as CASSPTGGPINEQFF.